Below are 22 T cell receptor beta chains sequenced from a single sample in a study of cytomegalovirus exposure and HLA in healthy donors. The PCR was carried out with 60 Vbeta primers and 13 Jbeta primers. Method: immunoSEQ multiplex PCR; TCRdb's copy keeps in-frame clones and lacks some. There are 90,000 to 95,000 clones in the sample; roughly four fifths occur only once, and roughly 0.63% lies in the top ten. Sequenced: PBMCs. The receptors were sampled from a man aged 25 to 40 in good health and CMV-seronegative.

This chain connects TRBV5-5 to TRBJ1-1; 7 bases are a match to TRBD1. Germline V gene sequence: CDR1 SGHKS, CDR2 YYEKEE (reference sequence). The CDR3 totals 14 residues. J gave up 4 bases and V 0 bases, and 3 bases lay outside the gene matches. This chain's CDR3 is CASSLDHRGTEAFF. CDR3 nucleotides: TGTGCCAGCAGCTTGGATCACAGGGGCACTGAAGCTTTCTTT. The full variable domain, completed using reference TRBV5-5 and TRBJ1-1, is DAGVTQSPTHLIKTRGQQVTLRCSPISGHKSVSWYQQVLGQGPQFIFQYYEKEERGRGNFPDRFSARQFPNYSSELNVNALLLGDSALYLCASSLDHRGTEAFFGQGTRLTVV.

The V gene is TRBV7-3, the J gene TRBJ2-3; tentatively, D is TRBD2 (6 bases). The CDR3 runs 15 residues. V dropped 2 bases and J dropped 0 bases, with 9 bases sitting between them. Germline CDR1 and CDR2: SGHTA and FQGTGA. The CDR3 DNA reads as TGTGCCAGCAGCTTAGACGGGGGAAGCACAGATACGCAGTATTTT. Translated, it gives CASSLDGGSTDTQYF.

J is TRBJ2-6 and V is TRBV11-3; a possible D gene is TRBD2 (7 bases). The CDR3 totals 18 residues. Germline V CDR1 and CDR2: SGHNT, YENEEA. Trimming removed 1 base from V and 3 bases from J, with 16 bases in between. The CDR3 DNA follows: TGTGCCAGCAGCTTAGGCGGGGGCGGTCCTGGTGGGGCCAACGTCCTGACTTTC. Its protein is CASSLGGGGPGGANVLTF.

The CDR3 is CASSLGSGQSYNEQFF. The CDR3 DNA follows: TGTGCCAGCAGCTTGGGGTCTGGGCAGTCCTACAATGAGCAGTTCTTC. V is TRBV5-5 and J is TRBJ2-1; D gene unclear. The CDR3 extends over 16 amino acids. The V and J ends lost 0 bases and 1 base respectively, with 11 bases between them. CDR1 is SGHKS, CDR2 YYEKEE, per germline (reference sequence).

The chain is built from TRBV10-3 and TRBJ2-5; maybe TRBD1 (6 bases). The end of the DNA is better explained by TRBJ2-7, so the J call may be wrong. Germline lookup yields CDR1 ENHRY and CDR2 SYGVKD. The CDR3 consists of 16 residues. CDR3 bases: TGTGCCATCAGTGAGGACAGGAGCGGTCCTAACTACGAGCAGTACTTC. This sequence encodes CAISEDRSGPNYEQYF.

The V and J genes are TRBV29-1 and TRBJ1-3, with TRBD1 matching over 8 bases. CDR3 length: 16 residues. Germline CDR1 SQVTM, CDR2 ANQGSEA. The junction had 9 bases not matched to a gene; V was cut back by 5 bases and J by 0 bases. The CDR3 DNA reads TGCAGCGTTAAGGGCGGACAGGGTGGCTCTGGAAACACCATATATTTT. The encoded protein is CSVKGGQGGSGNTIYF.

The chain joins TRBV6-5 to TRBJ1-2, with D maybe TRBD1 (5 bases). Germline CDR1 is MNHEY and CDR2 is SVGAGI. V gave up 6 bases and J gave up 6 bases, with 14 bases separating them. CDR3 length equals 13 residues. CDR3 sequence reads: CASRPGRADGYTF. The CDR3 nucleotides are TGTGCCAGCAGGCCCGGCAGGGCGGATGGCTACACCTTC.

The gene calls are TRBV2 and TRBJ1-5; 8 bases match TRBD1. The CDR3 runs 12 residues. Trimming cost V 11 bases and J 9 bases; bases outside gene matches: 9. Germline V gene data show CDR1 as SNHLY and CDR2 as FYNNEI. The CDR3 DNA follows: TGTGCCGGAGAGACAGGGGACTTGCCCCAGCATTTT. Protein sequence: CAGETGDLPQHF.

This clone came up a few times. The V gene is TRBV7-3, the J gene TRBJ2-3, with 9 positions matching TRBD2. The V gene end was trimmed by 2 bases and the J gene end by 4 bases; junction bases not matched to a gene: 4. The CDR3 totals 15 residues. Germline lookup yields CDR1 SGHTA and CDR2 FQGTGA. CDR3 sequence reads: CASSLAGGPADTQYF. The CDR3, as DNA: TGTGCCAGCAGCTTAGCGGGGGGGCCCGCAGATACGCAGTATTTT.

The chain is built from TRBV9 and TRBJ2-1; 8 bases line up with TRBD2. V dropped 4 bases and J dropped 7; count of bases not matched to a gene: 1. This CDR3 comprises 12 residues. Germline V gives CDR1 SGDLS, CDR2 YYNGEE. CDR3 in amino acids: CASSPGGNEQFF. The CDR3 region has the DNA TGTGCCAGCAGCCCGGGGGGGAATGAGCAGTTCTTC.

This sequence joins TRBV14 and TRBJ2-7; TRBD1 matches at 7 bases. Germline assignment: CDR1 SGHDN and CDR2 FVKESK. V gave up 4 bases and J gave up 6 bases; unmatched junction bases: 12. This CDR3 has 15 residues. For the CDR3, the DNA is TGTGCCAGCAGCCTCCGGGACAGCGGACCTGGCGAGCAGTACGTC. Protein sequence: CASSLRDSGPGEQYV.

CDR3 sequence (DNA): TGCGCCAGCAGCTATGACGGGACAGGGCGACAAGAGACCCAGTACTTC. Its protein product is CASSYDGTGRQETQYF. The chain recombines TRBV5-1 with TRBJ2-5, with 9 nucleotides matching TRBD1. V was clipped by 3 bases and J by 2 bases; unmatched bases: 8. CDR1 is SGHRS and CDR2 is YFSETQ in the germline V gene. The length of the CDR3 is 16 residues. The whole variable domain, remainder taken from reference TRBV5-1 and TRBJ2-5, is KAGVTQTPRYLIKTRGQQVTLSCSPISGHRSVSWYQQTPGQGLQFLFEYFSETQRNKGNFPGRFSGRQFSNSRSEMNVSTLELGDSALYLCASSYDGTGRQETQYFGPGTRLLVL.

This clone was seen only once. The DNA of the CDR3 is TGTGCCAGCAGCTGGTCAACGGACAGTACCTATAGCAATCAGCCCCAGCATTTT. The encoded protein is CASSWSTDSTYSNQPQHF. The genes are TRBV5-8 and TRBJ1-5, with D perhaps matching TRBD1 (6 bases). Germline V lookup: CDR1 SGHTS, CDR2 YDEGEE. The V end was cut by 3 bases, the J end by 0 bases, with 19 bases between. The CDR3 is 18 amino acids.

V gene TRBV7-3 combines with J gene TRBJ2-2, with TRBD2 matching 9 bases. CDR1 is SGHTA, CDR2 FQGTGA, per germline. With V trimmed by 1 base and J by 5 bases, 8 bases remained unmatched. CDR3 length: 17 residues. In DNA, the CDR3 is TGTGCCAGCAGCTTAAAATCAGGGACTAGCAGGACCGGGGAGCTGTTTTTT. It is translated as CASSLKSGTSRTGELFF. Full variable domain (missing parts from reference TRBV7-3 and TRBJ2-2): GAGVSQTPSNKVTEKGKYVELRCDPISGHTALYWYRQSLGQGPEFLIYFQGTGAADDSGLPNDRFFAVRPEGSVSTLKIQRTERGDSAVYLCASSLKSGTSRTGELFFGEGSRLTVL.

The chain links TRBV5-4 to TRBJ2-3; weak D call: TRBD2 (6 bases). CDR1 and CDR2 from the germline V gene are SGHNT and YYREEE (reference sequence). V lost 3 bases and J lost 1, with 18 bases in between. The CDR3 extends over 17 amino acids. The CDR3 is CASSSGTSPSRTDTQYF. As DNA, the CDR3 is TGTGCCAGCAGCTCGGGCACTAGCCCATCACGCACAGATACGCAGTATTTT. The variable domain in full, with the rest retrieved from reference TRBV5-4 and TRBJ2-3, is ETGVTQSPTHLIKTRGQQVTLRCSSQSGHNTVSWYQQALGQGPQFIFQYYREEENGRGNFPPRFSGLQFPNYSSELNVNALELDDSALYLCASSSGTSPSRTDTQYFGPGTRLTVL.

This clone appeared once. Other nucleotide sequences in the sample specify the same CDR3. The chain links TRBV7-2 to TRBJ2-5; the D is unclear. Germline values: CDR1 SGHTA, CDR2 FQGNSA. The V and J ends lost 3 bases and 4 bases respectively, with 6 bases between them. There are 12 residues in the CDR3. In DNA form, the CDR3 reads TGTGCCAGCAGCTTTCGCGGAGAGACCCAGTACTTC. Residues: CASSFRGETQYF.

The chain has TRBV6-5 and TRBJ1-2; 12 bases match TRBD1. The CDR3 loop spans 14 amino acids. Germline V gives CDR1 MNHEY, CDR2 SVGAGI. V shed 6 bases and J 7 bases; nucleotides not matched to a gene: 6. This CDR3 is CASSWDRGRSGYTF. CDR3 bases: TGTGCCAGCAGCTGGGACAGGGGGCGTTCTGGCTACACCTTC.

The CDR3 here is CASSPQGERVSAFF. CDR3 DNA sequence: TGTGCCAGCTCACCACAGGGGGAGAGGGTCTCGGCTTTCTTT. The chain joins TRBV18 to TRBJ1-1; D is possibly TRBD1 (6 bases). CDR1 is KGHSH and CDR2 is LQKENI in the germline V gene. V was pared by 1 base and J by 11 bases, with 17 bases between. The CDR3 contains 14 residues.

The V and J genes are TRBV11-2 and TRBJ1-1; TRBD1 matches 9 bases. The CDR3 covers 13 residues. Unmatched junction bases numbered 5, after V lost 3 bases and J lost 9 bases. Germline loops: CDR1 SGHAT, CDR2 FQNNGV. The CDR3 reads CASSFGTGLKAFF. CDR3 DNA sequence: TGTGCCAGCAGCTTCGGGACAGGGTTGAAAGCTTTCTTT.

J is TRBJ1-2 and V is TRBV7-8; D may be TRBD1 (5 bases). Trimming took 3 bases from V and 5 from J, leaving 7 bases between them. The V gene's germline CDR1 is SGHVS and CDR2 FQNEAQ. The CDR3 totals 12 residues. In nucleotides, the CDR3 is TGTGCCAGCAGCTTCGGGACTTATGGCTACACCTTC. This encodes CASSFGTYGYTF.

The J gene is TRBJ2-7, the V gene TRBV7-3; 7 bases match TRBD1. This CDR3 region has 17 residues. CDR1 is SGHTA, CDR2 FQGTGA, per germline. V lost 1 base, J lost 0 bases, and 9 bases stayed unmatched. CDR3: CASSLNPARDSSYEQYF. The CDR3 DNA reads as TGTGCCAGCAGCTTAAATCCGGCACGGGACAGCTCCTACGAGCAGTACTTC.

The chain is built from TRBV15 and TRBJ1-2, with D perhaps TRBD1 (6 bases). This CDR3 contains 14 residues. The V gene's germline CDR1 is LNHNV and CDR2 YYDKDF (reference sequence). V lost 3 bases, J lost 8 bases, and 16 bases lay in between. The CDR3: CATSRGGQGDGYTF. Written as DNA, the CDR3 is TGTGCCACCAGCAGGGGGGGGCAGGGTGACGGCTACACCTTC.